Sequencing of this T cell receptor beta chain was carried out in a study of blood T cell repertoires in COVID-19. In the study overall: Collection of acute and convalescent COVID-19 samples took place in the United States, Italy and Spain.

Under the authors' procedure: By means of reference gene primer amplification, nucleated cell counts were estimated. The assay was immunoSEQ multiplex PCR, and TCRdb's table has in-frame clones only and misses some. The D gene and trimming were derived from the DNA, and the V and J assignments and clone size from that table. The sample shows nearly 55,000 clones, approximately 86% of them seen only once. CDR1 and CDR2 (germline): MNHEY, SVGAGI. Trimming cost V 8 bases and J 5 bases; bases outside gene matches: 14. The CDR3 totals 15 residues. The receptor was isolated from a man aged 70 or older with active COVID-19. The specimen sequenced was peripheral blood. This chain connects TRBV6-5 to TRBJ2-5, with 7 bases lining up with TRBD2. The CDR3 is CASGMLGTTAETQYF. The CDR3, as DNA: TGTGCCAGCGGGATGTTGGGGACTACGGCGGAGACCCAGTACTTC.